The 20 T cell receptor beta chains below were found in one sample sequenced in a study of cytomegalovirus exposure and HLA in healthy donors. Both 60 Vbeta primers and 13 Jbeta primers went into the PCR. Profiling relied on immunoSEQ multiplex PCR, and the TCRdb table lists in-frame clones only, not all of them. The table shows some 79,000 clones, with around 68% occurring only once. The material sequenced was PBMCs. These receptors were obtained from a woman in her thirties or forties in good health and CMV-seropositive.

The J gene is TRBJ2-7, the V gene TRBV7-7, with a possible D match to TRBD1 (6 bases). The germline gives CDR1 SSHAT, CDR2 FNYEAQ (reference sequence). Trimming left V 4 bases short and J 7 bases short, with 14 bases between. The CDR3 totals 13 residues. The CDR3 loop reads CASSSTTGTEQYF. CDR3 sequence (DNA): TGTGCCAGCAGCTCGACGACAGGTACGGAGCAGTACTTC. Full variable domain (missing parts from reference TRBV7-7 and TRBJ2-7): GAGVSQSPRYKVTKRGQDVTLRCDPISSHATLYWYQQALGQGPEFLTYFNYEAQPDKSGLPSDRFSAERPEGSISTLTIQRTEQRDSAMYRCASSSTTGTEQYFGPGTRLTVT.

This clone was seen more than once but under ten times. CDR3 amino acids: CASSLATGVYEQYF. The CDR3 DNA reads as TGTGCCAGCAGCTTAGCGACAGGGGTTTACGAGCAGTACTTC. V is TRBV7-8 and J is TRBJ2-7, with 8 bases lining up with TRBD1. CDR3 size: 14 residues. After removal of 0 bases from V and 4 bases from J, the junction contained 2 bases not matched to a gene. CDR1 SGHVS and CDR2 FQNEAQ come from the germline V gene.

CDR3 sequence reads: CASSWDRNTEAFF. The CDR3 coding sequence is TGTGCCAGCAGTTGGGACAGGAACACTGAAGCTTTCTTT. The chain links TRBV27 to TRBJ1-1, with 7 positions matching TRBD1. The germline gives CDR1 MNHEY, CDR2 SMNVEV (reference sequence). V shed 4 bases and J 1 base; nucleotides not matched to a gene: 0. The CDR3 covers 13 residues.

This clone was found once. The rearrangement uses TRBV10-2 and TRBJ1-2, with TRBD1 as a possible D gene (6 bases). This CDR3 has 14 residues. Germline-derived CDR1 and CDR2 are WSHSY and SAAADI. The V end lost 3 bases, the J end lost 3 bases, and 11 bases lay between the germline ends. The CDR3 is CASSEFEGDYGYTF. CDR3 in DNA: TGCGCCAGCAGTGAATTTGAGGGGGACTATGGCTACACCTTC.

The count of this clone is one. This rearrangement joins TRBV5-8 to TRBJ2-7; possibly TRBD1 for D (6 bases). The CDR3 totals 12 residues. The germline CDR1 and CDR2 sequences are SGHTS and YDEGEE. V was shortened by 4 bases and J by 3 bases, with 8 bases between the two germline ends. CDR3 nucleotide sequence: TGTGCCAGCAGCCACAGGGACTACGAGCAGTACTTC. Protein: CASSHRDYEQYF.

The chain recombines TRBV6-5 with TRBJ2-7; a weak D match, TRBD2 (6 bases). Trimming left V 4 bases short and J 3 bases short, with 10 bases between. Per germline, CDR1 MNHEY and CDR2 SVGAGI. CDR3 length: 13 amino acids. For the CDR3, the DNA is TGTGCCAGCAGTTCTAGCGTTGACTACGAGCAGTACTTC. Protein product: CASSSSVDYEQYF.

The rearrangement joins TRBV5-8 to TRBJ2-5; TRBD2 matches at 12 bases. This CDR3 comprises 17 residues. Per germline, CDR1 SGHTS and CDR2 YDEGEE. V dropped 0 bases and J dropped 4; count of bases not matched to a gene: 7. The CDR3 region is CASSLERLAGAGETQYF. The CDR3 coding sequence is TGTGCCAGCAGCTTGGAGCGACTAGCGGGAGCGGGAGAGACCCAGTACTTC.

This clone was detected only a few times. V gene TRBV2 combines with J gene TRBJ1-5; TRBD1 is a possible D gene (6 bases). The CDR3 is 15 residues long. The germline V and J ends were trimmed by 7 bases and 5 bases, with 18 bases remaining between them. Germline-derived CDR1 and CDR2 are SNHLY and FYNNEI. The CDR3 spells CASTDEAGAYQPQHF. The CDR3 region has the DNA TGTGCCAGCACTGACGAGGCGGGGGCCTATCAGCCCCAGCATTTT.

This chain connects TRBV28 to TRBJ1-2, with TRBD1 as a possible D gene (6 bases). This CDR3 is 16 amino acids long. Trimming cost V 6 bases and J 8 bases, with 25 bases left between them. Germline CDR1 MDHEN, CDR2 SYDVKM. The CDR3 here is CASRYRDMEPRRGYTF. CDR3 nucleotides: TGTGCCAGCAGATACAGGGATATGGAGCCCAGAAGAGGCTACACCTTC.

This clone occurred a few times. This chain connects TRBV5-1 to TRBJ2-1; TRBD1 aligns across 8 bases. The CDR3 has 14 residues. CDR1 and CDR2 (germline): SGHRS, YFSETQ. V shed 4 bases and J 3 bases; nucleotides not matched to a gene: 3. The CDR3: CASSQGAGYNEQFF. The CDR3 region has the DNA TGCGCCAGCAGCCAGGGGGCTGGCTACAATGAGCAGTTCTTC.

J is TRBJ2-5 and V is TRBV4-3, with TRBD2 as a possible D gene (6 bases). The CDR3 extends over 17 amino acids. The germline V and J ends were trimmed by 1 base and 2 bases, with 17 bases remaining between them. In germline, CDR1 is LGHNA, CDR2 YSLEER. CDR3 residues: CASSQGLAGRGQETQYF. The CDR3 DNA sequence: TGCGCCAGCAGCCAAGGTTTGGCGGGTCGGGGGCAAGAGACCCAGTACTTC.

The chain employs TRBV6-6 and TRBJ1-2, with D unclear. The CDR3 is made up of 12 amino acids. Trimming cost V 2 bases and J 8 bases, with 9 bases left between them. The germline V gene encodes CDR1 MNHNY and CDR2 SVGAGI (reference sequence). The chain's CDR3 is CASSYAVQGYTF. CDR3 sequence (DNA): TGTGCCAGCAGTTACGCTGTCCAGGGCTACACCTTC.

The chain recombines TRBV11-2 with TRBJ2-5; 7 nucleotides agree with TRBD2. Per germline, CDR1 SGHAT and CDR2 FQNNGV. V shed 6 bases, J shed 1 base, and the junction held 14 bases outside the gene matches. This CDR3 contains 17 residues. CDR3 protein: CASSSRKVGGVQETQYF. The CDR3 DNA sequence: TGTGCCAGCAGTTCGAGAAAGGTGGGAGGGGTCCAAGAGACCCAGTACTTC. Full variable domain (rest looked up from reference TRBV11-2 and TRBJ2-5): EAGVAQSPRYKIIEKRQSVAFWCNPISGHATLYWYQQILGQGPKLLIQFQNNGVVDDSQLPKDRFSAERLKGVDSTLKIQPAKLEDSAVYLCASSSRKVGGVQETQYFGPGTRLLVL.

This clone showed up just a few times. The chain joins TRBV7-2 to TRBJ2-7, with D possibly matching TRBD1 (5 bases). V gave up 5 bases and J gave up 5 bases, with 16 bases separating them. This CDR3 is built from 14 residues. CDR1 SGHTA and CDR2 FQGNSA come from the germline V gene. The CDR3 bases are TGTGCCAGCAGCACAGGCTCGAGTCCCCACGAGCAGTACTTC. Translating it yields CASSTGSSPHEQYF.

The rearrangement joins TRBV30 to TRBJ1-1; possible D gene TRBD1, 5 bases. Germline V gene data show CDR1 as GTSNPN and CDR2 as SVGIG (reference sequence). With 3 bases removed from V and 6 bases from J, the gap between germline ends came to 29 bases. The CDR3 sequence is 18 residues long. CDR3: CAWRPAWEAGTTGAEAFF. In nucleotides, the CDR3 is TGTGCCTGGAGGCCTGCTTGGGAGGCCGGAACTACAGGCGCTGAAGCTTTCTTT.

This chain connects TRBV10-3 to TRBJ1-4; 8 bases match TRBD1. J was trimmed by 7 bases and V by 2 bases; bases with no gene match: 9. CDR3 length: 16 amino acids. Looked up from germline, CDR1 is ENHRY and CDR2 is SYGVKD. The CDR3 nucleotides are TGTGCCATCAGTGAGGGGTTGGGGACAGGTTCTGAAAAACTGTTTTTT. Its protein product is CAISEGLGTGSEKLFF.

With regard to this clone: The conserved phenylalanine or tryptophan is not found at the CDR3 terminus, so this likely reflects a read error. No DNA is shown, since the ends of the CDR3 on it are uncertain; the CDR3 is the one TCRdb lists. The V gene is TRBV7-9, the J gene TRBJ1-2; the table gives TRBD1 as D, unverified against the DNA. Both ends counted, the CDR3 spans 13 residues. Germline CDR1 is SEHNR and CDR2 is FQNEAQ (reference sequence). The CDR3 here is CASSDQGTLWFHL.

V usage is TRBV25-1 and J usage is TRBJ1-4, with 11 bases identical to TRBD1. This CDR3 region has 14 residues. The germline V gene encodes CDR1 MGHDK and CDR2 SYGVNS. Trimming took 6 bases from V and 8 from J; bases not matched to a gene: 5. CDR3 amino acids: CASSGRTGGEKLFF. In DNA, the CDR3 is TGTGCCAGCAGCGGAAGGACAGGGGGCGAAAAACTGTTTTTT.

V and J are TRBV5-1 and TRBJ1-2; TRBD1 might be the D (5 bases). The ends were cut back, 4 bases at V and 4 bases at J, with 17 bases in the middle. The length of the CDR3 is 15 residues. Looked up from germline, CDR1 is SGHRS and CDR2 is YFSETQ. The CDR3 coding sequence is TGCGCCAGCAGCCCCTGGACGGGGGTAAGCTATGGCTACACCTTC. Translated: CASSPWTGVSYGYTF.

In its sample, this clone was seen a few times. The chain recombines TRBV5-1 with TRBJ1-2; 9 bases line up with TRBD1. This CDR3 spans 15 amino acids. Trimming removed 4 bases from V and 8 bases from J; junction bases left unmatched: 12. Looked up from germline, CDR1 is SGHRS and CDR2 is YFSETQ. The CDR3 loop reads CASSPNPGTGLGYTF. The DNA for the CDR3 is TGCGCCAGCAGCCCCAATCCCGGGACAGGGTTGGGCTACACCTTC.